The sequence of this TCR beta chain was determined in a study of control samples from healthy donors and cancer patients. Sequencing used immunoSEQ multiplex PCR; TCRdb keeps in-frame clones, though not all of them. Of approximately 150,000 clones in the sample, around 94% were seen once. The CDR3 totals 15 residues. V gave up 5 bases and J gave up 8 bases; unmatched junction bases: 9. CDR1 is SGHTA and CDR2 is FQGTGA in the germline V gene. This chain uses TRBV7-3 with TRBJ2-1; 10 nucleotides line up with TRBD1. Sequences were obtained from blood. The sequence was collected from a man aged 40-50 years in good health. CDR3 region: CASSLGTGVKDEQFF. The CDR3 nucleotides read TGTGCCAGCAGCCTAGGGACAGGGGTGAAGGATGAGCAGTTCTTC.